The text below deals with one T cell receptor (beta chain). The antigen it recognizes is unknown. Base qualities are missing; no much larger clone stands one base away. This record belongs to a study of cytomegalovirus exposure and HLA in healthy donors (dated by TCRdb to 2016 to 2017). For context, the study as a whole: In an earlier analysis of approximately 500 of the donors, 276 Gb of sequence data and 95 million to 130 million unique TCR beta sequences from approximately 180 million T cells were reported. Approximately 310 gigabases of sequencing data and approximately 85 million unique TCR sequences were included in an early release covering about 620 HLA-typed donors. The genetic ancestry cluster associated with self-reported Caucasian donors included 80% to 90% of the 300 to 450 genotyped donors. The study aimed to test whether signatures of past pathogen exposure could be identified by cataloging public T cell receptors. The T cell repertoires of about 700 subjects were profiled by immunosequencing and related to cytomegalovirus serostatus. In addition to the first cohort of 650 to 800 subjects, a separate validation cohort of under 150 different subjects was used. To predict cytomegalovirus infection status, the study combined high-throughput TCR immunosequencing, statistical association of individual TCRs with disease status, and machine learning. A later analysis re-examined previously published TCR beta repertoires from 610 or so donors and added high-resolution HLA genotyping to investigate patterns of TCR occurrence. Rather than drawing on any new phenotypic data, the later analysis identified candidate immune exposures from TCR beta sequences and the way those sequences occurred across donors. An earlier analysis of approximately 580 of the donors used high-throughput TCR beta sequencing to judge whether each TCR beta V gene segment behaved as functional or pseudogenic. Alongside the repertoire data, information on donor age, sex, ethnicity and CMV serostatus was compiled. A later genetic analysis took genome-wide SNP genotypes for about 60% of the roughly 670 donors and used that subset as a discovery cohort. All discovery cohort repertoires had been generated on a single sequencing platform. HLA typing included class I and class II loci at four-digit resolution. Typing coverage varied by locus: 629-630 donors for A, B, C, DRB1 and DQB1; more than 500 for DQA1; about 570 for DPA1; approximately 470 for DPB1. About 5 DR-DQ haplotypes were handled as single units for association and clustering, since linkage in the cohort was strong. Among roughly 400 genotyped donors of the cohort, an average of approximately 240,000 unique TCR beta nucleotide sequences was sequenced per donor, of which about 19% were non-productive.

The cohort was made up of hundreds of healthy bone marrow donors. Cohort members were all nominally healthy when sampled, although unrecorded immune exposures were likely present. The donor tested CMV seronegative, placing the donor among the 300 to 400 seronegative members of the cohort. A peripheral blood sample was collected from each donor, and TCR beta sequencing was performed on peripheral blood mononuclear cells. Genomic DNA was extracted from the blood cell samples with the Qiagen DNeasy Blood Extraction Kit. Library creation used the immunoSEQ multiplex PCR assay. For the multiplex PCR, a mixture combining 60 forward primers for TCR Vbeta segments and 13 reverse primers for TCR Jbeta segments was used. The CDR3 region of rearranged TCR beta genes was amplified from genomic DNA with a multiplex PCR assay. Amplified TCR beta libraries were sequenced as 87-base-pair reads on the Illumina HiSeq System. In the authors' own workflow: A later analysis counted approximately 74 million unique TCR beta chains across the 500 to 850 repertoires, and 9.5 million to 11 million of these chains were shared by at least two donors. A nearest-neighbor algorithm error-corrected the raw reads and collapsed the reads into unique sequences, merging closely related sequences to remove PCR and sequencing errors. V, D and J gene segments were assigned by aligning CDR3 sequences to IMGT reference sequences. For a sequence to be retained, at least a six-nucleotide match to both a V gene segment and a J gene segment was required. A rearrangement counted as productive if the CDR3 had no stop codons and remained in frame with V and J, and every other rearrangement counted as non-productive. Following IMGT convention, CDR3 was defined as the stretch from the second conserved V-encoded cysteine to the conserved J-encoded phenylalanine. In an earlier analysis of more than 550 of the donors, sequences lacking an unambiguous match to a single V gene segment were excluded. An earlier analysis of roughly 590 of the donors called V segments functional above 56.7% productive rearrangements and segregating when the between-donor standard deviation exceeded 5%. To diagnose cytomegalovirus status from the catalog of TCR beta chain sequences, a statistical classification framework was built. V and J gene assignment, in a later analysis, came from comparing TCR nucleotide sequences with IMGT/GENE-DB human TR gene sequences. A later analysis assigned CDR3 sequences and most-parsimonious VDJ recombination scenarios with the TCRdist pipeline. In a later analysis, every TCR beta chain was defined by the combination of its CDR3 amino acid sequence and its V-gene family, and reads without a unique V-gene family were dropped. As a way to deal with suspected cross-contamination and a sequencing artifact, a later analysis dropped hundreds of nucleotide sequences that were highly shared and had low generation probability. In a later analysis, a clonal expansion index was calculated for each public chain from normalized within-repertoire ranks of inferred template counts. Generation probabilities in a later analysis came from a VDJ recombination model fitted to out-of-frame rearrangements, and those results were checked against IGoR. In a later analysis, TCR-TCR, TCR-HLA and TCR-CMV co-occurrence was scored with hypergeometric tests, and a repertoire-size bias correction was applied to TCR pairs. A later analysis estimated false discovery rates by permuting HLA or CMV assignments 20 times. In a later analysis, co-occurring TCRs were grouped with DBSCAN, and TCRdist sequence similarity was added when clustering was performed within HLA-allele-positive subsets. Repertoires with fewer than 30,000 or more than 120,000 public chains, plus five repertoires with anomalous nucleotide sharing, were excluded from co-occurrence clustering. TCRdb took over this immuneACCESS table, retaining in-frame rearrangements with V and J assigned. Such tables are incomplete; in checked studies, under half of the missing clones stem from an unresolved V gene, and the remainder is unexplained. D and trimming come from the DNA, and the V and J calls and clone size come from that table. The sample has 89,000 or so clones on record, around four fifths of them singletons. The ten top clones hold about 1.9% of the sample.

Clipping removes 4 bases from V and 0 bases from J, with 5 as the unmatched junction base count. From the cysteine through the phenylalanine, the CDR3 covers 15 amino acids. Left in the record is the CDR3 DNA by itself, 45 bases read in frame from the first base. The germline V gene specifies MGHRA as CDR1 and YSYEKL as CDR2. Study-level results and caveats: At a false discovery rate of 0.05, a later analysis linked 16,000 or so TCR beta sequences to specific HLA alleles. Compared with the approximately 720-donor mean, donors in an Asian-associated ancestry cluster had fewer N-insertions in productive TCRs, according to a later genetic analysis. Because the 87-base-pair reads could not distinguish some IMGT-functional V segments, including TRBV6-2 and TRBV6-3, those segments were excluded. According to a later analysis, most CMV-associated TCR beta chains appeared to be HLA-restricted, and the HLA associations seemed to be driven largely by CMV exposure. In this cohort, only TCR beta chains were sequenced, and detectable features were limited by the absence of alpha or paired-chain data. The presence/absence analyses assumed that sequencing depth was roughly uniform across donors, and that assumption may not be true. A cluster of highly shared sequence variants was judged likely to represent a technical artifact of the sequencing pipeline. Because counts were too low, some 17 rarely observed V segments, including chromosome 9 orphons, were left out of the earlier analysis of about 500 of the donors. The classifier was reported to diagnose cytomegalovirus status with high specificity and sensitivity in both the original and validation cohorts. Broadly in line with IMGT annotations, most TCR beta V segments showed up in productive rearrangements about 87% or about 30% of the time in an earlier analysis of roughly 590 of the donors. The study listed 164 TCR beta chains as associated with cytomegalovirus. In vitro tests confirmed that a few of the cytomegalovirus-associated TCR beta chains recognize cytomegalovirus antigens. HLA typing was unavailable for some donors at each locus, so association tests used only the typed subset. The authors suggested that the approach could potentially be extended to other disease states and immunological phenotypes. In a later analysis, the rate of TCR association differed among HLA loci, with DRB1 alleles having the most associated TCRs and HLA-C alleles having the fewest. The only immune exposure information available for the cohort was CMV serostatus. Linkage disequilibrium might explain the correlated functional status among segregating V segments, but an unknown experimental factor could not be excluded. Assigning TCR associations to individual alleles was difficult when HLA alleles, especially DR and DQ, strongly co-occurred. In a later analysis, HLA-associated TCR beta chains showed more clonal expansion and lower generation probabilities than non-associated chains that were equally common. While some public TCRs were present in many individuals, most TCR sequences turned up only very rarely across donors. A further reported finding was that TCR beta sequences accurately predicted the HLA-A and HLA-B alleles for most subjects in the first cohort. V-gene and J-gene trimming of TCR beta chains was associated with a missense DCLRE1C variant in a later genetic analysis, and the association was replicated in an independent cohort. According to a later analysis, parvovirus B19, influenza, CMV and Epstein-Barr virus appeared linked to several top co-occurrence clusters.

The rearrangement joined TRBV4-1 to TRBJ2-7, and TRBD1 aligns with 8 junction nucleotides. This sequence originates from a boy between 10 and 17 years old in good health and CMV-seronegative. Sequencing input: PBMCs. The CDR3 region has the sequence CASSLTGGNSYEQYF. The sequenced DNA: TGCGCCAGCAGCCTCACAGGGGGAAACTCCTACGAGCAGTACTTC.